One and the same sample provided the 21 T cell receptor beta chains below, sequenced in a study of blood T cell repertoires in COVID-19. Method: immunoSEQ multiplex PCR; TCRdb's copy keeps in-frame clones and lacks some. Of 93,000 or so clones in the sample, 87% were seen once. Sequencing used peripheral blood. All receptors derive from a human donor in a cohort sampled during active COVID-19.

CDR3 in DNA: TGTGCCAGCAGTTCCACAGGGGTCCGCGGTGGCTACACCTTC. It codes for CASSSTGVRGGYTF. This chain uses TRBV6-5 with TRBJ1-2, with TRBD1 matching 7 bases. The CDR3 loop spans 14 amino acids. The V gene's germline CDR1 is MNHEY and CDR2 SVGAGI. Losses at the gene ends were 4 bases for V and 7 bases for J; bases not matched to a gene: 9.

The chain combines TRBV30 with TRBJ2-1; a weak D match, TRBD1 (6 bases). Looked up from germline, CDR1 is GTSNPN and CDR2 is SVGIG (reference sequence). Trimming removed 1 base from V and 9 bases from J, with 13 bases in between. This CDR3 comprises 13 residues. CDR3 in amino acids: CAWSATGTGEQFF. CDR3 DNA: TGTGCCTGGAGTGCCACAGGGACGGGTGAGCAGTTCTTC.

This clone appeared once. CDR3 protein: CASSQDGGGPYTGELFF. The CDR3 DNA follows: TGTGCCAGCAGCCAAGATGGCGGGGGGCCGTACACCGGGGAGCTGTTTTTT. The rearrangement links TRBV3-1 (or the pseudogene TRBV3-2) to TRBJ2-2; 8 positions agree with TRBD2. This CDR3 has 17 residues. J was trimmed by 3 bases and V by 0 bases; bases with no gene match: 6. Germline CDR1 LGHDT, CDR2 YNNKEL (reference sequence).

The CDR3 here is CASRERQNTGELFF. In DNA form, the CDR3 reads TGTGCCAGCAGAGAACGACAGAACACCGGGGAGCTGTTTTTT. This chain uses TRBV2 with TRBJ2-2; D is unresolved. The CDR3 has 14 amino acids. Germline V lookup: CDR1 SNHLY, CDR2 FYNNEI. V lost 6 bases, J lost 1 base, and 9 bases lay in between.

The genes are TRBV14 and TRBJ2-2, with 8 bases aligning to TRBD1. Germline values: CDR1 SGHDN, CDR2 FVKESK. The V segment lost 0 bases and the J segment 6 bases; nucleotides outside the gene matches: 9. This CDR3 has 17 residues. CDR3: CASSQETRGPRPGELFF. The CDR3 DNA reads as TGTGCCAGCAGCCAAGAGACCAGGGGGCCCCGGCCCGGGGAGCTGTTTTTT.

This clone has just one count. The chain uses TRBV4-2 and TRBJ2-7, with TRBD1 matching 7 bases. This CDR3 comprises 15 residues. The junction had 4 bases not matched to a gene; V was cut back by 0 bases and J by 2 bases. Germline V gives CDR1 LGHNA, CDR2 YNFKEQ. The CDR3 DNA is TGTGCCAGCAGCCAAGAGACAGGGATCCCCTACGAGCAGTACTTC. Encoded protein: CASSQETGIPYEQYF.

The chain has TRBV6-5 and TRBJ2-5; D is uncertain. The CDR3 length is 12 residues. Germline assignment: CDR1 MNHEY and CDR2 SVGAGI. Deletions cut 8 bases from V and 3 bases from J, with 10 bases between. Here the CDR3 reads CASCRTKETQYF. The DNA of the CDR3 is TGTGCCAGCTGTCGCACTAAAGAGACCCAGTACTTC.

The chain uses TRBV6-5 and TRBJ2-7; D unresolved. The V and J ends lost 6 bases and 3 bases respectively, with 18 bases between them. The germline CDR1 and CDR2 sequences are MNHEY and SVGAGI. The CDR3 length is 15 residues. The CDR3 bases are TGTGCCAGCAGAGACCGAGTCCCGGGTTACTACGAGCAGTACTTC. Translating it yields CASRDRVPGYYEQYF.

The CDR3 region has the DNA TGTGCCAGCAGTTACCCAAACAGGGACTCCTACGAGCAGTACTTC. Its protein product is CASSYPNRDSYEQYF. The chain links TRBV6-6 to TRBJ2-7; maybe TRBD1 (6 bases). With 2 bases removed from V and 0 bases from J, the gap between germline ends came to 11 bases. The CDR3 runs to 15 residues. Looked up from germline, CDR1 is MNHNY and CDR2 is SVGAGI (reference sequence).

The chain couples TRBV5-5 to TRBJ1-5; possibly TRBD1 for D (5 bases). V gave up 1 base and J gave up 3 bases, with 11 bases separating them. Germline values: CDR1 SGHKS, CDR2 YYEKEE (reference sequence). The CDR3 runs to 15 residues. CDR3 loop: CASSLKGEPNQPQHF. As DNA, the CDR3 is TGTGCCAGCAGCTTGAAAGGGGAACCCAATCAGCCCCAGCATTTT.

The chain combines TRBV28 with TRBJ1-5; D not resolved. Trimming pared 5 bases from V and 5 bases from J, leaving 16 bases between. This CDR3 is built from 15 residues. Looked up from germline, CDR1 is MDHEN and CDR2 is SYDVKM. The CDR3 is CASSERRRRDQPQHF. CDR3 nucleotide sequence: TGTGCCAGCAGTGAGCGGCGCAGGAGAGATCAGCCCCAGCATTTT.

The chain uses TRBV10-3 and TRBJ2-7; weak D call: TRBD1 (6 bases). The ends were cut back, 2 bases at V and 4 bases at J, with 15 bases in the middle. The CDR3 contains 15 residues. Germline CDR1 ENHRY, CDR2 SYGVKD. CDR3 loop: CAISETQGYQYEQYF. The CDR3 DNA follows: TGTGCCATCAGTGAGACTCAGGGGTATCAATACGAGCAGTACTTC.

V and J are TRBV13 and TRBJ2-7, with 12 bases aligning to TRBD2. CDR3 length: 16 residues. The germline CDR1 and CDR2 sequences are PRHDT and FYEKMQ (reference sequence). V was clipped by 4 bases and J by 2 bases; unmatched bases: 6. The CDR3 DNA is TGTGCCAGCAGCTCGTGGACTAGCGGGATTACCTACGAGCAGTACTTC. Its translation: CASSSWTSGITYEQYF.

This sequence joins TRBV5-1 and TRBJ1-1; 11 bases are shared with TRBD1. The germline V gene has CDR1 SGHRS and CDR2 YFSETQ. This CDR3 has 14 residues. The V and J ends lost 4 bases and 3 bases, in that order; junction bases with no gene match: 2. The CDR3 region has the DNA TGCGCCAGCAGCGGACAGGGGGCCTACACTGAAGCTTTCTTT. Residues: CASSGQGAYTEAFF.

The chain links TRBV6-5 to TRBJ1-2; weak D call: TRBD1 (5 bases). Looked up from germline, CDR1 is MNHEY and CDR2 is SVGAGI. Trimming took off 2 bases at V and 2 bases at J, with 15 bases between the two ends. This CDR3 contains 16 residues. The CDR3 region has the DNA TGTGCCAGCAGTTACGGGGGTGCGGGAATAAACTATGGCTACACCTTC. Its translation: CASSYGGAGINYGYTF.

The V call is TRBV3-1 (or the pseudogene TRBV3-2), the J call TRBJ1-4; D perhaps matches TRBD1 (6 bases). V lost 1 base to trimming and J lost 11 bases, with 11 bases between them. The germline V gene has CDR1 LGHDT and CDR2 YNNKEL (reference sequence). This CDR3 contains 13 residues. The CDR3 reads CASSQADSEKLFF. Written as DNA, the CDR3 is TGTGCCAGCAGCCAAGCGGACAGTGAGAAACTGTTTTTT.

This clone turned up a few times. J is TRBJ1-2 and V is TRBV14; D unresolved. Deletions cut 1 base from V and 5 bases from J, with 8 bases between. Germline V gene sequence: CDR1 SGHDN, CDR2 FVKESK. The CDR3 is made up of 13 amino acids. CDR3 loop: CASSQGLQYGYTF. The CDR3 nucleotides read TGTGCCAGCAGCCAAGGCCTTCAGTATGGCTACACCTTC.

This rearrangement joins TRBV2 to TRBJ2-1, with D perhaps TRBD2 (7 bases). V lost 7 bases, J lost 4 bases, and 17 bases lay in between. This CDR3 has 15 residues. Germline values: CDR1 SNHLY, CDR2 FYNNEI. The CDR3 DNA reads TGTGCCAGCACCCGGGGGGCTAGCGGATACAATGAGCAGTTCTTC. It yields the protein CASTRGASGYNEQFF.

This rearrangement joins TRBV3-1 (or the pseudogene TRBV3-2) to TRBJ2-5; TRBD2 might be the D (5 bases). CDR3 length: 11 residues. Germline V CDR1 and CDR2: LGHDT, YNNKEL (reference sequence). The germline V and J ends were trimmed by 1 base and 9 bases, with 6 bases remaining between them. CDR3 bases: TGTGCCAGCAGCCAAGCGGAGGCCCAGTACTTC. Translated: CASSQAEAQYF.

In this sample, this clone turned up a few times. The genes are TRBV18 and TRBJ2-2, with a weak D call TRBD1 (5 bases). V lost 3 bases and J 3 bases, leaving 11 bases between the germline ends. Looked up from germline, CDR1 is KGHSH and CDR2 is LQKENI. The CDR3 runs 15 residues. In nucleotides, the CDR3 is TGTGCCAGCTCACCGCAGGGTGACGACACCGGGGAGCTGTTTTTT. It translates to CASSPQGDDTGELFF.

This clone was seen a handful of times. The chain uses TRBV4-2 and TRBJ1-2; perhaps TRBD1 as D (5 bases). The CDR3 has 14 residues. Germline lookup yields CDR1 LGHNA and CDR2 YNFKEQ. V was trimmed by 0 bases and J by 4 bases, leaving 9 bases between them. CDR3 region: CASSQEVQGYGYTF. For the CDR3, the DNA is TGTGCCAGCAGCCAAGAGGTTCAGGGCTATGGCTACACCTTC.